Listed below are T cell receptor beta chains from one sample, sequenced in a study of shared T cell receptors in the human thymus. TCRdb keeps only in-frame clones here, not all; method: immunoSEQ multiplex PCR. The repertoire holds some 640,000 clones, with more than 70% as singletons. In addition, the sample was reused for a study of human thymus T cells.

The sample was thymocytes. The source of these receptors is a boy in the first two years of life with a congenital heart defect. CDR3s include the opening cysteine and the closing phenylalanine or tryptophan. D genes are given only for firm matches. Not all rows give a size; the values are once, few, many and, for expanded clones, a class.

CDR3aa: CASSFTGIWAEQYF
CDR3nt: TGTGCCAGCAGTTTCACAGGGATCTGGGCCGAGCAGTACTTC
abundance: -
v_gene: TRBV28
j_gene: TRBJ2-7
d_gene: -
len: 14

CDR3aa: CASSPRLAANYNEQFF
CDR3nt: TGTGCCAGCAGCCCCCGACTAGCGGCGAACTACAATGAGCAGTTCTTC
abundance: -
v_gene: TRBV14
j_gene: TRBJ2-1
d_gene: TRBD2
len: 16

CDR3aa: CASSPPGATNEKLFF
CDR3nt: TGTGCCAGCAGTCCGCCGGGGGCAACTAATGAAAAACTGTTTTTT
abundance: -
v_gene: TRBV27
j_gene: TRBJ1-4
d_gene: -
len: 15

CDR3aa: CASSYRGRVWSEQYF
CDR3nt: TGTGCCAGCAGTTATAGGGGGCGGGTATGGTCCGAGCAGTACTTC
abundance: -
v_gene: TRBV27
j_gene: TRBJ2-7
d_gene: TRBD1
len: 15

CDR3aa: CASSSGKQLSHSGANVLTF
CDR3nt: TGTGCCAGTAGTTCCGGCAAACAGCTCTCGCACTCTGGGGCCAACGTCCTGACTTTC
abundance: -
v_gene: TRBV19
j_gene: TRBJ2-6
d_gene: -
len: 19

CDR3aa: CASSLPGQGRIFYEQYF
CDR3nt: TGTGCCAGCAGTTTACCGGGACAGGGGCGAATTTTCTACGAGCAGTACTTC
abundance: once
v_gene: TRBV28
j_gene: TRBJ2-7
d_gene: TRBD1
len: 17

CDR3aa: CATSRPSRDPVYTQYF
CDR3nt: TGTGCCACCAGCAGACCTAGCCGGGATCCGGTGTATACGCAGTATTTT
abundance: -
v_gene: TRBV15
j_gene: TRBJ2-3
d_gene: -
len: 16

CDR3aa: CASSQGGTSANTGELFF
CDR3nt: TGCGCCAGCAGCCAAGGGGGGACTAGCGCGAACACCGGGGAGCTGTTTTTT
abundance: few
v_gene: TRBV4-3
j_gene: TRBJ2-2
d_gene: TRBD2
len: 17

CDR3aa: CASSYRQGEVPGELFF
CDR3nt: TGTGCCAGCAGCTACAGACAGGGGGAGGTCCCCGGGGAGCTGTTTTTT
abundance: -
v_gene: TRBV11-3
j_gene: TRBJ2-2
d_gene: TRBD1
len: 16

CDR3aa: CASSLDIRTDPQETQYF
CDR3nt: TGTGCCAGCAGCTTGGATATCAGGACAGATCCACAAGAGACCCAGTACTTC
abundance: -
v_gene: TRBV5-4
j_gene: TRBJ2-5
d_gene: -
len: 17

CDR3aa: CASSLAPGGDYGYTF
CDR3nt: TGTGCCAGCAGCTTGGCCCCAGGGGGAGACTATGGCTACACCTTC
abundance: -
v_gene: TRBV5-5
j_gene: TRBJ1-2
d_gene: TRBD1
len: 15

CDR3aa: CASSLHGAVEAFF
CDR3nt: TGTGCCAGCAGCTTACATGGGGCGGTTGAAGCTTTCTTT
abundance: -
v_gene: TRBV7-2
j_gene: TRBJ1-1
d_gene: -
len: 13

CDR3aa: CASRDRVRDGYTF
CDR3nt: TGTGCCAGCAGAGACAGGGTTCGGGATGGCTACACCTTC
abundance: -
v_gene: TRBV25-1
j_gene: TRBJ1-2
d_gene: TRBD1
len: 13

CDR3aa: CASSLVVTGVYEQYF
CDR3nt: TGTGCCAGCAGCTTAGTTGTGACAGGGGTGTACGAGCAGTACTTC
abundance: -
v_gene: TRBV7-2
j_gene: TRBJ2-7
d_gene: TRBD1
len: 15

CDR3aa: CASSWTDTYEQYF
CDR3nt: TGTGCCAGCAGTTGGACAGACACCTACGAGCAGTACTTC
abundance: -
v_gene: TRBV27
j_gene: TRBJ2-7
d_gene: -
len: 13

CDR3aa: CASRLAGGRAETGELFF
CDR3nt: TGTGCAAGTCGCTTAGCTGGCGGGAGGGCGGAGACCGGGGAGCTGTTTTTT
abundance: once
v_gene: TRBV12-2
j_gene: TRBJ2-2
d_gene: -
len: 17

CDR3aa: CASSLNFREETQYF
CDR3nt: TGCGCCAGCAGCTTAAACTTCAGGGAAGAGACCCAGTACTTC
abundance: -
v_gene: TRBV5-1
j_gene: TRBJ2-5
d_gene: -
len: 14

CDR3aa: CASSPRGPTLYSNQPQHF
CDR3nt: TGTGCCAGTAGTCCACGGGGTCCAACCCTTTATAGCAATCAGCCCCAGCATTTT
abundance: -
v_gene: TRBV19
j_gene: TRBJ1-5
d_gene: -
len: 18

CDR3aa: CASTLSRPAFEAFF
CDR3nt: TGTGCCAGTACCCTTAGCCGGCCGGCTTTTGAAGCTTTCTTT
abundance: -
v_gene: TRBV19
j_gene: TRBJ1-1
d_gene: -
len: 14

CDR3aa: CASSTHRDRGYNEQFF
CDR3nt: TGTGCCAGCAGTACTCACCGGGACAGGGGATACAATGAGCAGTTCTTC
abundance: -
v_gene: TRBV28
j_gene: TRBJ2-1
d_gene: TRBD1
len: 16

CDR3aa: CASSNRVHEKLFF
CDR3nt: TGTGCCAGCAGTAACCGGGTGCATGAAAAACTGTTTTTT
abundance: -
v_gene: TRBV27
j_gene: TRBJ1-4
d_gene: -
len: 13

CDR3aa: CASSECGAREQFF
CDR3nt: TGTGCCAGCAGTGAATGCGGGGCTCGGGAGCAGTTCTTC
abundance: -
v_gene: TRBV2
j_gene: TRBJ2-1
d_gene: -
len: 13

CDR3aa: CASSPRLASNFYEQYF
CDR3nt: TGTGCCAGCAGTCCCCGACTAGCGTCGAACTTCTACGAGCAGTACTTC
abundance: -
v_gene: TRBV28
j_gene: TRBJ2-7
d_gene: TRBD2
len: 16

CDR3aa: CASSRTLRTVRHEQYF
CDR3nt: TGTGCCAGCAGCCGAACGCTCCGGACAGTTCGCCACGAGCAGTACTTC
abundance: -
v_gene: TRBV7-2
j_gene: TRBJ2-7
d_gene: -
len: 16

CDR3aa: CASSPSRGGELFF
CDR3nt: TGTGCCAGCAGCCCGTCGCGGGGCGGGGAGCTGTTTTTT
abundance: -
v_gene: TRBV16
j_gene: TRBJ2-2
d_gene: -
len: 13

CDR3aa: CSVEDRAGGNHEQFF
CDR3nt: TGCAGCGTTGAAGATCGGGCGGGGGGGAATCATGAGCAGTTCTTC
abundance: -
v_gene: TRBV29-1
j_gene: TRBJ2-1
d_gene: TRBD2
len: 15

CDR3aa: CATSELFGDSGGFYGYTF
CDR3nt: TGTGCCACCAGCGAATTATTCGGGGACTCAGGGGGCTTTTATGGCTACACCTTC
abundance: -
v_gene: TRBV15
j_gene: TRBJ1-2
d_gene: TRBD1
len: 18

CDR3aa: CASSSLTGVRNEQFF
CDR3nt: TGTGCCAGCAGCTCCTTAACAGGGGTGAGGAATGAGCAGTTCTTC
abundance: once
v_gene: TRBV7-9
j_gene: TRBJ2-1
d_gene: TRBD1
len: 15

CDR3aa: CAWSVPGPMNTEAFF
CDR3nt: TGTGCCTGGAGTGTACCAGGGCCAATGAACACTGAAGCTTTCTTT
abundance: -
v_gene: TRBV30
j_gene: TRBJ1-1
d_gene: -
len: 15

CDR3aa: CASSQDPPVLRRTEAFF
CDR3nt: TGCGCCAGCAGCCAAGATCCACCGGTGTTGAGGCGTACTGAAGCTTTCTTT
abundance: -
v_gene: TRBV4-3
j_gene: TRBJ1-1
d_gene: -
len: 17

CDR3aa: CASSPDTSGTYNEQFF
CDR3nt: TGTGCCAGCAGCCCAGATACTAGCGGGACGTACAATGAGCAGTTCTTC
abundance: -
v_gene: TRBV2
j_gene: TRBJ2-1
d_gene: TRBD2
len: 16

CDR3aa: CASSPELGAPYNEQFF
CDR3nt: TGTGCCAGCAGCCCCGAACTGGGGGCCCCCTACAATGAGCAGTTCTTC
abundance: -
v_gene: TRBV28
j_gene: TRBJ2-1
d_gene: -
len: 16

CDR3aa: CASSEWDRGPHEQYF
CDR3nt: TGTGCCAGCAGTGAGTGGGACAGGGGTCCTCACGAGCAGTACTTC
abundance: -
v_gene: TRBV2
j_gene: TRBJ2-7
d_gene: TRBD1
len: 15

CDR3aa: CASSPGTEGNTIYF
CDR3nt: TGTGCCAGTAGTCCCGGGACAGAGGGAAACACCATATATTTT
abundance: -
v_gene: TRBV19
j_gene: TRBJ1-3
d_gene: TRBD1
len: 14

CDR3aa: CASSQETGRDGELFF
CDR3nt: TGTGCCAGCAGCCAAGAAACGGGGCGGGACGGGGAGCTGTTTTTT
abundance: -
v_gene: TRBV4-2
j_gene: TRBJ2-2
d_gene: -
len: 15

CDR3aa: CASSGGVNEKLFF
CDR3nt: TGCGCCAGCAGTGGGGGGGTTAATGAAAAACTGTTTTTT
abundance: -
v_gene: TRBV10-1
j_gene: TRBJ1-4
d_gene: -
len: 13

CDR3aa: CASSPRDSNEQFF
CDR3nt: TGTGCCAGCAGTCCACGTGACTCCAATGAGCAGTTCTTC
abundance: -
v_gene: TRBV28
j_gene: TRBJ2-1
d_gene: -
len: 13

CDR3aa: CATKINRGPSDEQYF
CDR3nt: TGTGCCACCAAAATTAACAGGGGGCCGAGTGACGAGCAGTACTTC
abundance: -
v_gene: TRBV27
j_gene: TRBJ2-7
d_gene: TRBD1
len: 15

CDR3aa: CAWNVGGAYEQYF
CDR3nt: TGTGCCTGGAATGTCGGGGGGGCCTACGAGCAGTACTTC
abundance: -
v_gene: TRBV30
j_gene: TRBJ2-7
d_gene: TRBD2
len: 13

CDR3aa: CASSEAGSEQYF
CDR3nt: TGTGCCAGCAGTGAAGCGGGGAGTGAGCAGTACTTC
abundance: once
v_gene: TRBV6-1
j_gene: TRBJ2-7
d_gene: -
len: 12

CDR3aa: CASSETSEYYNEQFF
CDR3nt: TGTGCCAGCAGCGAAACTAGCGAGTACTACAATGAGCAGTTCTTC
abundance: -
v_gene: TRBV5-4
j_gene: TRBJ2-1
d_gene: TRBD2
len: 15

CDR3aa: CSAGLQETQYF
CDR3nt: TGCAGTGCTGGACTGCAAGAGACCCAGTACTTC
abundance: once
v_gene: TRBV20-1
j_gene: TRBJ2-5
d_gene: -
len: 11

CDR3aa: CASSFQGHYGYTF
CDR3nt: TGTGCCAGCAGCTTTCAGGGGCACTATGGCTACACCTTC
abundance: -
v_gene: TRBV5-5
j_gene: TRBJ1-2
d_gene: -
len: 13

CDR3aa: CASSLRGARGTDTQYF
CDR3nt: TGTGCCAGCAGTTTACGAGGAGCGAGGGGGACAGATACGCAGTATTTT
abundance: -
v_gene: TRBV28
j_gene: TRBJ2-3
d_gene: -
len: 16

CDR3aa: CASRSGLAGGRGPSSYEQYF
CDR3nt: TGTGCCAGCAGGTCGGGACTAGCGGGGGGCCGGGGGCCGTCCTCCTACGAGCAGTACTTC
abundance: -
v_gene: TRBV7-8
j_gene: TRBJ2-7
d_gene: TRBD2
len: 20

CDR3aa: CASSLGAGTSGRALETQYF
CDR3nt: TGTGCCAGCAGCTTAGGAGCCGGGACTAGCGGGAGGGCCCTCGAGACCCAGTACTTC
abundance: -
v_gene: TRBV7-2
j_gene: TRBJ2-5
d_gene: TRBD2
len: 19

CDR3aa: CASSVGGWANEKLFF
CDR3nt: TGTGCCAGCAGCGTGGGGGGTTGGGCTAATGAAAAACTGTTTTTT
abundance: -
v_gene: TRBV9
j_gene: TRBJ1-4
d_gene: -
len: 15

CDR3aa: CASSLAPGDLWTEAFF
CDR3nt: TGCGCCAGCAGCTTGGCCCCAGGGGATTTATGGACTGAAGCTTTCTTT
abundance: -
v_gene: TRBV5-1
j_gene: TRBJ1-1
d_gene: -
len: 16

CDR3aa: CARVPRGPNTGELFF
CDR3nt: TGTGCCAGGGTTCCGCGGGGGCCGAACACCGGGGAGCTGTTTTTT
abundance: few
v_gene: TRBV19
j_gene: TRBJ2-2
d_gene: -
len: 15

CDR3aa: CASSQDPDSFATNEKLFF
CDR3nt: TGCGCCAGCAGCCAAGACCCCGACAGCTTTGCAACTAATGAAAAACTGTTTTTT
abundance: -
v_gene: TRBV4-1
j_gene: TRBJ1-4
d_gene: -
len: 18